A single sample gave rise to the 30 T cell receptor beta chains below, sequenced in a study of T-cell reconstitution after alpha-beta-depleted transplantation in children. Preparation of the TCRbeta library was carried out with unique molecular identifiers. TCRdb independently ran MiXCR on the PCR reads; one entry per CDR3 protein. The table lists 450,000 to 550,000 distinct CDR3 sequences, approximately 10% of them singletons, with less than 15% in the top ten. The sequences come from PBMCs, mostly from graft donor cells, collected 180 days after TCRalphabeta/CD19-depleted stem cell transplant. The origin of the receptors is a female patient aged 2-15 years who had a stem cell transplant for aplastic anemia, so the T cells may come from the graft donor.

In this sample, this clonotype turned up a few times. The V call is TRBV2, the J call TRBJ2-5; no clear D. V lost 3 bases and J 0 bases, leaving 2 bases between the germline ends. The CDR3 consists of 12 residues. Germline V gives CDR1 SNHLY, CDR2 FYNNEI. The CDR3 region has the DNA TGTGCCAGCAGTGACAACCAAGAGACCCAGTACTTC. Translation: CASSDNQETQYF.

This chain joins TRBV18 and TRBJ2-7; TRBD2 aligns across 7 bases. Trimming removed 2 bases from V and 5 bases from J; junction bases left unmatched: 9. CDR3 length equals 15 residues. Germline V gene lookup returns CDR1 KGHSH and CDR2 LQKENI. CDR3 DNA sequence: TGTGCCAGCTCACCAGGGGGGGTCAGGGACCACGAGCAGTACGTC. Amino acid sequence: CASSPGGVRDHEQYV.

The J gene is TRBJ1-3, the V gene TRBV15; D might be TRBD1 (5 bases). Germline CDR1 is LNHNV and CDR2 is YYDKDF (reference sequence). Trimming cost V 2 bases and J 0 bases, with 11 bases left between them. The CDR3 runs 16 residues. The DNA for the CDR3 is TGTGCCACCAGCAGATCGCCGGGGCCCTCTGGAAACACCATATATTTT. Its translation is CATSRSPGPSGNTIYF.

This clonotype has just a few counts. V and J are TRBV4-3 and TRBJ2-1; 7 nucleotides agree with TRBD2. The V gene end was trimmed by 5 bases and the J gene end by 5 bases; junction bases not matched to a gene: 12. CDR3 length equals 16 residues. The germline V gene encodes CDR1 LGHNA and CDR2 YSLEER. CDR3 in DNA: TGCGCCAGCAGCATGACTAGCAAGACCCTGAACAATGAGCAGTTCTTC. Translation gives CASSMTSKTLNNEQFF.

The table lists this clonotype with a few counts. The rearrangement links TRBV12-3 or TRBV12-4 to TRBJ2-6; unclear D gene. V lost 7 bases and J lost 2, with 3 bases in between. This CDR3 contains 12 residues. CDR3 protein: CASTPGANVLTF. In nucleotides, the CDR3 is TGTGCCAGCACCCCTGGGGCCAACGTCCTGACTTTC.

In its sample, this clonotype was seen many times. The V gene is TRBV12-3 or TRBV12-4, the J gene TRBJ2-1; D may be TRBD2 (6 bases). This CDR3 is built from 17 residues. Trimming stripped 7 bases from V and 4 bases from J, with 23 bases between. The DNA for the CDR3 is TGTGCCAGCACTAAACGGTTTGTGGGGACTTTATACAATGAGCAGTTCTTC. Its translation: CASTKRFVGTLYNEQFF.

This clonotype was recorded a few times. V is TRBV19 and J is TRBJ2-3; D is perhaps TRBD2 (5 bases). This CDR3 contains 17 residues. Germline lookup yields CDR1 LNHDA and CDR2 SQIVND (reference sequence). The V and J ends lost 8 bases and 2 bases respectively, with 23 bases between them. The CDR3 loop is CASAPERRIIYTDTQYF. DNA of the CDR3: TGTGCCAGTGCCCCAGAGAGGAGGATCATCTACACAGATACGCAGTATTTT.

This clonotype was observed a few times. The V call is TRBV18, the J call TRBJ2-7; TRBD2 matches at 10 bases. J was trimmed by 0 bases and V by 4 bases; bases with no gene match: 12. This CDR3 is 18 amino acids long. CDR1 and CDR2 from the germline V gene are KGHSH and LQKENI. The CDR3, as DNA: TGTGCCAGCTCACTACAGACCCCACTAGCGGGATCCTCCTACGAGCAGTACTTC. As protein: CASSLQTPLAGSSYEQYF.

This clonotype has only a few counts. This rearrangement joins TRBV7-9 to TRBJ2-5; TRBD1 agrees at 11 bases. Per the germline V gene, CDR1 is SEHNR and CDR2 is FQNEAQ (reference sequence). Losses at the gene ends were 6 bases for V and 1 base for J; bases not matched to a gene: 7. The CDR3 is 16 amino acids. CDR3 region: CASRSGTGGFQETQYF. The CDR3 nucleotides are TGTGCCAGCAGGTCCGGGACAGGGGGTTTCCAAGAGACCCAGTACTTC.

The chain links TRBV7-9 to TRBJ1-1; D is possibly TRBD1 (6 bases). Looked up from germline, CDR1 is SEHNR and CDR2 is FQNEAQ (reference sequence). The CDR3 is 14 amino acids. V was cut by 7 bases and J by 3 bases, with 15 bases left in between. The DNA of the CDR3 is TGTGCCAGCACCGCCTCGGACAGTTACACTGAAGCTTTCTTT. Translation gives CASTASDSYTEAFF.

This clonotype was picked up many times. The chain links TRBV12-3 or TRBV12-4 to TRBJ2-7; 8 bases line up with TRBD1. Trimming removed 4 bases from V and 0 bases from J; junction bases left unmatched: 5. The CDR3 has 15 amino acids. The CDR3 DNA follows: TGTGCCAGCAGTTCCACAGGGGGTCTCTCCTACGAGCAGTACTTC. It specifies CASSSTGGLSYEQYF.

This clonotype was detected many times. This CDR3 reads CASSLDPFSSINTEAFF. The CDR3 nucleotides are TGCGCCAGCAGCCTGGACCCTTTCTCTTCCATCAACACTGAAGCTTTCTTT. This rearrangement joins TRBV5-1 to TRBJ1-1; D unresolved. The ends were cut back, 4 bases at V and 2 bases at J, with 21 bases in the middle. CDR3 length: 17 amino acids. The germline CDR1 and CDR2 sequences are SGHRS and YFSETQ. Supplemented by reference TRBV5-1 and TRBJ1-1, the full variable domain reads KAGVTQTPRYLIKTRGQQVTLSCSPISGHRSVSWYQQTPGQGLQFLFEYFSETQRNKGNFPGRFSGRQFSNSRSEMNVSTLELGDSALYLCASSLDPFSSINTEAFFGQGTRLTVV.

A word on this clonotype: At one end, the junction sequence differs from germline, possibly due to a read error. The chain recombines TRBV12-3 or TRBV12-4 with TRBJ2-3; TRBD2 matches at 8 bases. The CDR3 length is 15 residues. The CDR3 DNA reads as TGTGCCAGCAGGTTAGCGGGGAGCGGCACAGATACGCAGTATTTT. Its translation: CASRLAGSGTDTQYF.

The chain combines TRBV11-2 with TRBJ2-7, with D perhaps given as TRBD1 or TRBD2 (5 bases each). V was cut by 4 bases and J by 2 bases, with 12 bases left in between. In germline, CDR1 is SGHAT, CDR2 FQNNGV. This CDR3 is built from 14 residues. The CDR3: CASSSRGLPYEQYV. CDR3 DNA: TGTGCCAGCAGCTCCCGGGGCCTCCCCTACGAGCAGTACGTC.

Only a few counts were recorded for this clonotype. The rearrangement uses TRBV7-8 and TRBJ2-7, with TRBD2 matching over 13 bases. CDR3 length: 17 amino acids. The V segment lost 5 bases and the J segment 3 bases; nucleotides outside the gene matches: 10. Germline V lookup: CDR1 SGHVS, CDR2 FQNEAQ. This CDR3 reads CASSPGLAGTAYYEQYF. CDR3 DNA sequence: TGTGCCAGCAGCCCGGGACTAGCGGGAACAGCCTACTACGAGCAGTACTTC.

This clonotype was observed at least ten times. For the CDR3, the DNA is TGTGGCACTGGGAGCGGACCCACCTACGAGCAGTACTTC. Residues: CGTGSGPTYEQYF. The J gene is TRBJ2-7, the V gene TRBV28; maybe TRBD2 (5 bases). Germline V CDR1 and CDR2: MDHEN, SYDVKM. This CDR3 comprises 13 residues.

The chain is built from TRBV6-2 or TRBV6-3 and TRBJ2-1, with TRBD2 matching 14 bases. Germline V gene lookup returns CDR1 MNHEY and CDR2 SVGEGT. This CDR3 has 15 residues. V shed 6 bases and J 6 bases; nucleotides not matched to a gene: 4. CDR3 sequence reads: CASRPGTSGSNEQFF. For the CDR3, the DNA is TGTGCCAGCAGACCCGGGACTAGCGGGAGCAATGAGCAGTTCTTC.

The sample holds a few counts of this clonotype. The rearrangement links TRBV5-1 to TRBJ2-1, with a tentative D call TRBD1 (6 bases). V lost 4 bases, J lost 0 bases, and 14 bases lay in between. This CDR3 has 16 amino acids. The germline gives CDR1 SGHRS, CDR2 YFSETQ. In nucleotides, the CDR3 is TGCGCCAGCAGCGAGGACAGCTCAACCTCCTACAATGAGCAGTTCTTC. Translation gives CASSEDSSTSYNEQFF.

This clonotype was seen at least ten times. The chain employs TRBV5-1 and TRBJ1-2, with TRBD1 matching over 9 bases. Germline loops: CDR1 SGHRS, CDR2 YFSETQ. V trimming: 4 bases; J trimming: 3 bases; junction bases outside the gene matches: 4. This CDR3 comprises 14 residues. The CDR3, as DNA: TGCGCCAGCAGCCCCGGACAGGGGCACTATGGCTACACCTTC. Amino acids: CASSPGQGHYGYTF. Filled out from reference TRBV5-1 and TRBJ1-2, the complete variable domain reads KAGVTQTPRYLIKTRGQQVTLSCSPISGHRSVSWYQQTPGQGLQFLFEYFSETQRNKGNFPGRFSGRQFSNSRSEMNVSTLELGDSALYLCASSPGQGHYGYTFGSGTRLTVV.

The table lists this clonotype with a few counts. The chain joins TRBV4-2 to TRBJ2-1, with TRBD2 matching over 12 bases. Germline-derived CDR1 and CDR2 are LGHNA and YNFKEQ. J lost 0 bases, V lost 0 bases, and 9 bases had no gene match. This CDR3 is built from 20 residues. The CDR3 region has the DNA TGTGCCAGCAGCCAAGAAGGAGTGGCTAGCGGGAGGGTCTCCTACAATGAGCAGTTCTTC. It translates to CASSQEGVASGRVSYNEQFF.

V usage is TRBV28 and J usage is TRBJ1-5; 8 bases fit TRBD1. V lost 7 bases to trimming and J lost 3 bases; unmatched junction nucleotides: 8. This CDR3 comprises 15 residues. Germline lookup yields CDR1 MDHEN and CDR2 SYDVKM. The CDR3 coding sequence is TGTGCCAGCATGAGGGCAGGGGGCAACAATCAGCCCCAGCATTTT. It is translated as CASMRAGGNNQPQHF.

The CDR3 sequence is CASSLVARGLAFF. The CDR3 bases are TGTGCCAGCAGCTTAGTAGCCAGGGGGCTAGCTTTCTTT. The chain links TRBV11-2 to TRBJ1-1, with TRBD1 matching over 8 bases. Germline V gene lookup returns CDR1 SGHAT and CDR2 FQNNGV. The CDR3 contains 13 residues. J gave up 10 bases and V 1 base, and 5 bases lay outside the gene matches.

In this sample, this clonotype turned up a few times. The V and J genes are TRBV25-1 and TRBJ2-3; TRBD1 matches at 8 bases. Unmatched junction bases numbered 7, after V lost 7 bases and J lost 4 bases. This CDR3 has 14 amino acids. In germline, CDR1 is MGHDK, CDR2 SYGVNS. The CDR3 DNA is TGTGCCAGCAACCCTGACAGGGGCGCAGATACGCAGTATTTT. Amino acid sequence: CASNPDRGADTQYF.

V gene TRBV11-2 combines with J gene TRBJ1-5; tentative D call: TRBD1 (5 bases). The V end lost 5 bases, the J end lost 7 bases, and 12 bases lay between the germline ends. Germline CDR1 SGHAT, CDR2 FQNNGV. The CDR3 is 13 residues long. The CDR3 sequence is CASSHRREQPQHF. The CDR3 coding sequence is TGTGCCAGCAGCCACCGCAGGGAACAGCCCCAGCATTTT.

This clonotype was seen at least ten times. The chain joins TRBV20-1 to TRBJ2-1; D call uncertain. This CDR3 region has 14 residues. V lost 1 base and J lost 4, with 11 bases in between. Germline V gene lookup returns CDR1 DFQATT and CDR2 SNEGSKA (reference sequence). CDR3 coding DNA: TGCAGTGCTAGAGGGTGGGCCTATTACAATGAGCAGTTCTTC. It specifies CSARGWAYYNEQFF.

V gene TRBV18 combines with J gene TRBJ1-1, with D perhaps matching TRBD1 (6 bases). Trimming took 2 bases from V and 5 from J, leaving 18 bases between them. CDR1 is KGHSH and CDR2 is LQKENI in the germline V gene. The CDR3 runs 16 residues. The CDR3: CASSPSLSVGGTEAFF. CDR3 nucleotides: TGTGCCAGCTCACCATCCCTTTCTGTAGGGGGAACTGAAGCTTTCTTT.

The table lists this clonotype with a few counts. J is TRBJ2-3 and V is TRBV18, with TRBD2 identical over 9 bases. The CDR3 runs to 15 residues. The V and J ends lost 3 bases and 2 bases, in that order; junction bases with no gene match: 3. CDR1 and CDR2 from the germline V gene are KGHSH and LQKENI. CDR3 coding DNA: TGTGCCAGCTCACCTTCTAGCGGGATCACAGATACGCAGTATTTT. It is translated as CASSPSSGITDTQYF.

This clonotype was observed a handful of times. The rearrangement links TRBV7-8 to TRBJ2-7; D may be TRBD1 (7 bases). The V end was cut by 4 bases, the J end by 2 bases, with 12 bases between. CDR3 length: 14 amino acids. Germline loops: CDR1 SGHVS, CDR2 FQNEAQ. The CDR3 is CASSSRGVPYEQYF. The CDR3 DNA reads TGTGCCAGCAGCTCCAGGGGGGTTCCCTACGAGCAGTACTTC.

This clonotype has more than one count but fewer than ten. V and J are TRBV27 and TRBJ1-5; 8 bases line up with TRBD1. V dropped 0 bases and J dropped 2; count of bases not matched to a gene: 0. Germline V gene lookup returns CDR1 MNHEY and CDR2 SMNVEV (reference sequence). The CDR3 extends over 15 amino acids. DNA for the CDR3: TGTGCCAGCAGTTTATCGACAGGGGGCAATCAGCCCCAGCATTTT. Residues: CASSLSTGGNQPQHF.

CDR3 residues: CASSQKGLAGQETQYF. CDR3 nucleotides: TGCGCCAGCAGCCAGAAGGGGCTAGCGGGGCAAGAGACCCAGTACTTC. The V and J genes are TRBV4-3 and TRBJ2-5; 9 bases agree with TRBD2. The trim removed 3 bases at V and 2 bases at J, leaving 7 bases unmatched. This CDR3 is 16 amino acids long. CDR1 is LGHNA and CDR2 is YSLEER in the germline V gene.